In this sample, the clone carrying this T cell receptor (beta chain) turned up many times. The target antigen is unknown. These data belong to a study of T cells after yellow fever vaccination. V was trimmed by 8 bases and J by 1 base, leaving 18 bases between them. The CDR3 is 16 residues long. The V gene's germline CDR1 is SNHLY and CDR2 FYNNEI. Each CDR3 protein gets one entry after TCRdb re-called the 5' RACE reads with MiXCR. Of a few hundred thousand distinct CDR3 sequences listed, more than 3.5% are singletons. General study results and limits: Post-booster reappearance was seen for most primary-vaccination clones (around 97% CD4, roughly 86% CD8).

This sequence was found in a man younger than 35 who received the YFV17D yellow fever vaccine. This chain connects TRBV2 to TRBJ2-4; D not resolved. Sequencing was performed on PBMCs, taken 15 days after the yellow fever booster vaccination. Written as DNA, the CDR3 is TGTGCCAGCCTCCCTGGGTTGGGTCGGGCCAAAAACATTCAGTACTTC. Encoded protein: CASLPGLGRAKNIQYF. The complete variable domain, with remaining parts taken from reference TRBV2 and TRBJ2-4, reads EPEVTQTPSHQVTQMGQEVILRCVPISNHLYFYWYRQILGQKVEFLVSFYNNEISEKSEIFDDQFSVERPDGSNFTLKIRSTKLEDSAMYFCASLPGLGRAKNIQYFGAGTRLSVL.